This T cell receptor beta chain came from a study of blood T cell repertoires in COVID-19. As for the study in general: The origin of the acute and convalescent COVID-19 samples was the United States, Italy and Spain. In each case, the material was cDNA or gDNA derived from T cells, B-cell-depleted T cells, or PBMCs.

CDR1 and CDR2 from the germline V gene are MGHRA and YSYEKL. This CDR3 has 15 residues. Unmatched junction bases numbered 4, after V lost 1 base and J lost 5 bases. Original handling: Quantification of nucleated cells was approximated via reference gene primer amplification. Clones were sequenced by immunoSEQ multiplex PCR, and TCRdb holds only the in-frame ones, with some missing. V, J and clone size are those of that table, while D and trimming were read from the DNA. The sample yields around 230,000 clones, 87% seen once. The chain joins TRBV4-1 to TRBJ1-4, with TRBD1 matching over 7 bases. This TCR was recovered from a man aged 60 to 75 who had recovered from COVID-19. The specimen sequenced was peripheral blood. The CDR3 sequence: CASSQGGTANEKLFF. The CDR3 DNA reads as TGCGCCAGCAGCCAAGGAGGGACAGCGAATGAAAAACTGTTTTTT.